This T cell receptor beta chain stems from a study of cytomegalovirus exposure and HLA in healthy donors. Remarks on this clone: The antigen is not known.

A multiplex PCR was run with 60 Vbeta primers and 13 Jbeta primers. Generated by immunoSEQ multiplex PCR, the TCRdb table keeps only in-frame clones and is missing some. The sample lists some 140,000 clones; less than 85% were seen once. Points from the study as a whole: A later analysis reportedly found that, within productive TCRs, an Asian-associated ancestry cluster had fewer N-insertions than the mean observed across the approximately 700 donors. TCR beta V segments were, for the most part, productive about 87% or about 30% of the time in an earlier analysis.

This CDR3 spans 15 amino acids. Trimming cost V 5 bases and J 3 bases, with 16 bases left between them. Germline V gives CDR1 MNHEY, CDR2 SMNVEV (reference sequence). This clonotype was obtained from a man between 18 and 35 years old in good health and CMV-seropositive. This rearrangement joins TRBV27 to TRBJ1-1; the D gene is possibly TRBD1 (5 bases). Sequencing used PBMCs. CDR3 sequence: CASSDSGLVDTEAFF. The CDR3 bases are TGTGCCAGCAGTGACTCGGGACTGGTCGACACTGAAGCTTTCTTT.